This TCR beta chain was profiled in a study of cytomegalovirus exposure and HLA in healthy donors (dated by TCRdb to between 2016 and 2019). Looking at the study overall: An earlier analysis of some 600 of the donors reported about 260 Gb of sequence data and around 100 million unique TCR beta sequences obtained from 150 million to 200 million T cells. To predict cytomegalovirus infection status, the study brought together high-throughput TCR immunosequencing, statistical association of individual TCRs with disease status, and machine learning. Besides the first cohort of about 730 subjects, a separate validation cohort made up of over a hundred different subjects was used. Genome-wide SNP genotypes for about 65% of the 666 donors were used in a later genetic analysis, which treated that subset as a discovery cohort. The number of typed donors differed by locus: about 620-630 for A, B, C, DRB1 and DQB1; approximately 540 for DQA1; approximately 600 for DPA1; and some 450 for DPB1. Among the roughly 390 genotyped donors, around 79% belonged to the genetic ancestry cluster associated with self-reported Caucasian donors. Several DR-DQ haplotypes were handled as single units for association and clustering because linkage in the cohort was strong. On average, roughly 200,000 unique TCR beta nucleotide sequences were sequenced per donor among a few hundred genotyped donors of the cohort, with 15% to 20% of those sequences being non-productive. Using immunosequencing, the study profiled T cell repertoires from about 610 subjects and related those repertoires to cytomegalovirus serostatus. Rather than drawing on any new phenotypic data, the later analysis identified candidate immune exposures from TCR beta sequences and the way those sequences occurred across donors. An earlier analysis of several hundred of the donors used high-throughput TCR beta sequencing to judge whether each TCR beta V gene segment behaved as functional or pseudogenic. A later analysis re-analyzed previously published TCR beta repertoires from approximately 700 donors and added high-resolution HLA genotyping to study TCR occurrence patterns. The study aimed to test whether signatures of past pathogen exposure could be identified by cataloging public T cell receptors. All discovery cohort repertoires had been generated using a single sequencing platform. HLA typing included class I and class II loci at four-digit resolution. Roughly 300 gigabases of sequencing data and about 92 million unique TCR sequences made up an early release that covered fewer than 650 HLA-typed donors. Donor age, sex, ethnicity and CMV serostatus were compiled alongside the repertoire data.

About this clone itself: No antigen is known for it.

Receptor libraries were prepared by the immunoSEQ multiplex PCR assay. For the multiplex PCR, a mixture combining 60 forward primers for TCR Vbeta segments and 13 reverse primers for TCR Jbeta segments was used. The CDR3 region of rearranged TCR beta genes was amplified from genomic DNA by a multiplex PCR assay. The amplified TCR beta libraries were sequenced on the Illumina HiSeq System as 87-base-pair reads. The authors' analysis ran thus. Across the roughly 600 repertoires, a later analysis counted approximately 83 million unique TCR beta chains, some 11 million of which were shared by at least two donors. Raw reads were error-corrected and collapsed into unique sequences by a nearest-neighbor algorithm in which closely related sequences were merged to remove PCR and sequencing errors. To assign V, D and J gene segments, CDR3 sequences were aligned to IMGT reference sequences. Each retained sequence needed at least a six-nucleotide match to both a V gene segment and a J gene segment. A rearrangement counted as productive if the CDR3 had no stop codons and remained in frame with V and J, and every other rearrangement counted as non-productive. CDR3 was defined according to IMGT convention as the region running from the second conserved V-encoded cysteine to the conserved J-encoded phenylalanine. The earlier analysis of about 560 of the donors excluded any sequence lacking an unambiguous match to a single V gene segment. An earlier analysis of roughly 590 of the donors called V segments functional above 56.7% productive rearrangements and segregating when the between-donor standard deviation exceeded 5%. A statistical classification framework was developed to diagnose cytomegalovirus status using the catalog of TCR beta chain sequences. In a later analysis, V and J genes were assigned by comparing TCR nucleotide sequences against IMGT/GENE-DB human TR gene sequences. A later analysis assigned CDR3 sequences and most-parsimonious VDJ recombination scenarios with the TCRdist pipeline. In a later analysis, every TCR beta chain was defined by the combination of its CDR3 amino acid sequence and its V-gene family, and reads without a unique V-gene family were dropped. In a later analysis, approximately 640 highly shared, low-generation-probability nucleotide sequences were removed to address suspected cross-contamination and a sequencing artifact. In a later analysis, a clonal expansion index was calculated for each public chain from normalized within-repertoire ranks of inferred template counts. Generation probabilities in a later analysis came from a VDJ recombination model fitted to out-of-frame rearrangements, and those results were checked against IGoR. In a later analysis, TCR-TCR, TCR-HLA and TCR-CMV co-occurrence was scored with hypergeometric tests, and a repertoire-size bias correction was applied to TCR pairs. In a later analysis, false discovery rates were estimated by permuting HLA or CMV assignments 20 times. In a later analysis, co-occurring TCRs were grouped using DBSCAN, and TCRdist sequence similarity was added for clustering within HLA-allele-positive subsets. For co-occurrence clustering, repertoires with fewer than 30,000 or more than 120,000 public chains were excluded, along with about five repertoires with anomalous nucleotide sharing. As stored in TCRdb, this immuneACCESS dataset retains in-frame rearrangements with V and J assigned. A fraction of the clones does not appear; measured against another copy, unresolved V genes explain less than half of the discrepancy, and the remainder lacks a known reason. For V, J and clone size, that table is used; D and trimming come from the DNA. The sample table records under 200,000 clones. The top ten clonotypes cover 6.5% of the sample.

The germline V gene (reference sequence) sets CDR1 to LNHDA and CDR2 to SQIVND. Trimming leaves V shorter by 5 bases and J shorter by 2 bases, with the junction holding 11 bases beyond the gene matches. Reading from cysteine to phenylalanine, the CDR3 counts 16 amino acids. Left in the record is the CDR3 DNA by itself, 48 bases read in frame from the first base. The cohort comprised under 700 healthy bone marrow donors. All cohort members were sampled while nominally healthy, although unrecorded immune exposures were likely present. The donor was CMV seronegative and belonged to the group of approximately 320 seronegative cohort members. Each donor provided a peripheral blood sample, and peripheral blood mononuclear cells were used for TCR beta sequencing. Genomic DNA extraction from the blood cell samples was performed with the Qiagen DNeasy Blood Extraction Kit. Overall study outcomes, separate from this receptor: An earlier analysis of around 500 of the donors showed that most TCR beta V segments appeared in productive rearrangements either about 87% or about 30% of the time, which broadly matched IMGT annotations. This cohort had only TCR beta chains sequenced, and the lack of alpha or paired-chain data limited which features could be detected. According to a later analysis, TCR association rates differed among HLA loci, with DRB1 alleles showing the most associated TCRs and HLA-C alleles showing the fewest. Compared with equally common non-associated chains, HLA-associated TCR beta chains in a later analysis were more clonally expanded and had lower generation probabilities. The study listed 164 TCR beta chains as associated with cytomegalovirus. HLA typing was unavailable for some donors at each locus, so association tests used only the typed subset. According to a later genetic analysis, donors in an Asian-associated ancestry cluster had fewer N-insertions in productive TCRs than the approximately 670-donor mean. Roughly uniform sequencing depth across donors was assumed in presence/absence analyses, although this assumption may not hold. Some IMGT-functional V segments, including TRBV6-2 and TRBV6-3, could not be told apart with the 87-base-pair reads, so those segments were excluded. Most TCR sequences were observed very rarely across donors, whereas some public TCRs were present in many individuals. When HLA alleles, especially DR and DQ, strongly co-occurred, TCR associations were difficult to assign to individual alleles. V-gene and J-gene trimming of TCR beta chains was associated with a missense DCLRE1C variant in a later genetic analysis, and the association was replicated in an independent cohort. Three of the identified cytomegalovirus-associated TCR beta chains were confirmed in vitro to be specific for cytomegalovirus antigens. Because counts were too low, approximately 15 rarely observed V segments, including chromosome 9 orphons, were excluded from the earlier analysis of a few hundred of the donors. For the cohort, immune exposure information was limited to CMV serostatus. Cytomegalovirus status was reported to be diagnosed by the classifier with high specificity and sensitivity in both the original and validation cohorts. A further reported finding was that TCR beta sequences accurately predicted the HLA-A and HLA-B alleles for most subjects in the first cohort. Specific HLA alleles were associated with 16,951 TCR beta sequences at a false discovery rate of 0.05 in a later analysis. A group of highly shared sequence variants was considered likely to be a technical artifact of the sequencing pipeline. In a later analysis, most CMV-associated TCR beta chains were found to appear HLA-restricted, with HLA associations seemingly driven largely by CMV exposure. Correlated functional status among segregating V segments might be attributable to linkage disequilibrium, but an unknown experimental factor could not be ruled out. The authors suggested that the approach could potentially be generalized to other disease states and immunological phenotypes. Several of the top co-occurrence clusters appeared to be linked to parvovirus B19, influenza, CMV and Epstein-Barr virus, according to a later analysis.

This TCR derives from a man under 40 in good health and CMV-seronegative. Sequenced input: PBMCs. In this chain, TRBV19 is recombined with TRBJ1-2; a stretch of 7 junction bases matches TRBD1. For the CDR3, the sequence is CASSATGTDLNYGYTF. The DNA is TGTGCCAGTAGTGCAACCGGGACAGACCTCAACTATGGCTACACCTTC.